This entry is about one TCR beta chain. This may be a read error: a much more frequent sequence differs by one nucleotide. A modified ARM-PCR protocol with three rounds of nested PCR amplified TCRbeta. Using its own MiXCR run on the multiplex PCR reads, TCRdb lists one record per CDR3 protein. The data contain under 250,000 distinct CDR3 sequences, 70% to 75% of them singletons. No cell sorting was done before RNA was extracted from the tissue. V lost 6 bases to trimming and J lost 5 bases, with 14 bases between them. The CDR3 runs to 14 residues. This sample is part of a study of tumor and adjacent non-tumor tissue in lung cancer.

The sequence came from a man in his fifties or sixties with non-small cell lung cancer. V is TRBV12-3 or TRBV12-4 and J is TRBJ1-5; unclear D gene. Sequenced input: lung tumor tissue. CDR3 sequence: CASRESESHQPQHF. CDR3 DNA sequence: TGTGCCAGCAGAGAGAGTGAGAGCCATCAGCCCCAGCATTTT.